These 5 T cell receptor beta chains share one sample of origin, sequenced in a study of CD8 T cells in ankylosing spondylitis. Study observations and caveats: Several highly homologous variants made up a TCR beta motif, and this motif appeared characteristic of ankylosing spondylitis blood.

Their cognate antigens are unknown. MiXCR, applied by TCRdb to the 5' RACE reads, yields one record per CDR3 protein. The table lists under 550,000 distinct CDR3 sequences, about 25% of them singletons. The material sequenced was blood, either unsorted or a sorted T cell fraction (not recorded which). These receptors were collected from a male donor with ankylosing spondylitis.

The chain couples TRBV3-1 to TRBJ1-5; D is undetermined. The CDR3 sequence is 14 residues long. The V end lost 4 bases, the J end lost 1 base, and 8 bases lay between the germline ends. The germline CDR1 and CDR2 sequences are LGHDT and YNNKEL (reference sequence). Here the CDR3 DNA reads TGTGCCAGCAGCCTAGACGTAAGCAATCAGCCCCAGCATTTT. The encoded protein is CASSLDVSNQPQHF.

This clonotype was detected ten times or more. J is TRBJ2-1 and V is TRBV24-1; 9 bases match TRBD2. Per germline, CDR1 KGHDR and CDR2 SFDVKD. The CDR3 sequence is 13 residues long. Unmatched junction bases numbered 5, after V lost 7 bases and J lost 8 bases. The CDR3 sequence is CATSLAGIHEQFF. For the CDR3, the DNA is TGTGCCACCAGCCTAGCGGGAATCCATGAGCAGTTCTTC.

Only a few counts were recorded for this clonotype. The rearrangement joins TRBV20-1 to TRBJ2-2, with TRBD2 matching over 8 bases. Germline CDR1 and CDR2: DFQATT and SNEGSKA (reference sequence). The CDR3 runs 15 residues. Trimming removed 5 bases from V and 5 bases from J; junction bases left unmatched: 10. Here the CDR3 DNA reads TGCAGTGCTCCGGACACTAGCGGAGTTACCGGGGAGCTGTTTTTT. Translating it yields CSAPDTSGVTGELFF.

This clonotype has more than one count but fewer than ten. This chain connects TRBV10-1 to TRBJ1-2; no clear D. Germline V gene lookup returns CDR1 WNHNN and CDR2 SYGVQD (reference sequence). The CDR3 contains 13 residues. Trimming removed 4 bases from V and 2 bases from J, with 8 bases in between. Here the CDR3 DNA reads TGCGCCAGCAGTGCTGGCAGGAACTATGGCTACACCTTC. This sequence encodes CASSAGRNYGYTF.

The DNA of the CDR3 is TGTGCCACCAGTGATCCCAGGGTCAACACCGGGGAGCTGTTTTTT. It encodes CATSDPRVNTGELFF. The J gene is TRBJ2-2, the V gene TRBV24-1, with a possible D match to TRBD1 (5 bases). V dropped 3 bases and J dropped 2 bases, with 9 bases sitting between them. The CDR3 is made up of 15 amino acids. Germline lookup yields CDR1 KGHDR and CDR2 SFDVKD.